Shown below are 26 T cell receptor beta chains from a single sample sequenced in a study of early T cells in non-severe SARS-CoV-2 infection. A single record per CDR3 protein comes from TCRdb applying MiXCR to the 5' RACE reads. Counted here are some 29,000 distinct CDR3 sequences, approximately 6% occurring once; the ten biggest clones make up around 5.4%. The source material was whole blood. All receptors come from an adult who was a healthcare worker with PCR-confirmed SARS-CoV-2 infection or an uninfected control (not recorded which).

Ten or more counts support this clonotype. The chain links TRBV12-3 or TRBV12-4 to TRBJ2-7, with 7 bases matching TRBD2. J was trimmed by 3 bases and V by 8 bases; bases with no gene match: 7. The CDR3 contains 13 residues. The CDR3 bases are TGTGCCAGCTCCCAGGGAGGGAACTACGAGCAGTACTTC. The encoded protein is CASSQGGNYEQYF.

Ten or more counts support this clonotype. This chain joins TRBV29-1 and TRBJ1-1; D unclear. V was shortened by 0 bases and J by 6 bases, with 8 bases between the two germline ends. The CDR3 is 12 amino acids. CDR1 is SQVTM and CDR2 is ANQGSEA in the germline V gene. CDR3 sequence (DNA): TGCAGCGTTGAAGATCTTTGGGCTGAAGCTTTCTTT. Protein product: CSVEDLWAEAFF.

This clonotype was seen ten or more times. The J gene is TRBJ2-1, the V gene TRBV19; D gene uncertain. V was pared by 3 bases and J by 5 bases, with 8 bases between. The germline V gene has CDR1 LNHDA and CDR2 SQIVND (reference sequence). This CDR3 is 13 amino acids long. CDR3: CASSIASNNEQFF. In nucleotides, the CDR3 is TGTGCCAGTAGTATTGCGTCGAACAATGAGCAGTTCTTC.

This clonotype has ten or more counts. This chain uses TRBV29-1 with TRBJ2-1; possibly TRBD1 for D (6 bases). V lost 4 bases, J lost 4 bases, and 8 bases lay in between. The CDR3 contains 12 residues. Germline V gene data show CDR1 as SQVTM and CDR2 as ANQGSEA. The CDR3 DNA reads as TGCAGCGTTGGGGGGCGGTACAATGAGCAGTTCTTC. Its translation is CSVGGRYNEQFF.

This clonotype is deemed medium-sized. The chain has TRBV28 and TRBJ1-2; 8 nucleotides match TRBD1. Per germline, CDR1 MDHEN and CDR2 SYDVKM. The CDR3 loop spans 20 amino acids. Losses at the gene ends were 7 bases for V and 4 bases for J; bases not matched to a gene: 26. In DNA, the CDR3 is TGTGCCAGCACCGTTATACCCGGGGAGTGGACAGGGAACGTAGGCTATGGCTACACCTTC. It codes for CASTVIPGEWTGNVGYGYTF.

J is TRBJ2-5 and V is TRBV7-2; 9 nucleotides align to TRBD2. CDR3 size: 16 residues. Germline loops: CDR1 SGHTA, CDR2 FQGNSA. Germline trimming cut 1 base from V and 0 bases from J; bases unmatched to any gene: 3. CDR3 sequence (DNA): TGTGCCAGCAGCTTAGGCGGGGGGGCCCACCAAGAGACCCAGTACTTC. The encoded protein is CASSLGGGAHQETQYF. Based on the CDR3 plus reference TRBV7-2 and TRBJ2-5, the full variable domain is GAGVSQSPSNKVTEKGKDVELRCDPISGHTALYWYRQSLGQGLEFLIYFQGNSAPDKSGLPSDRFSAERTGGSVSTLTIQRTQQEDSAVYLCASSLGGGAHQETQYFGPGTRLLVL.

The rearrangement uses TRBV4-3 and TRBJ1-5; tentatively, D is TRBD1 (6 bases). CDR3 length: 17 amino acids. V was pared by 1 base and J by 6 bases, with 19 bases between. CDR1 is LGHNA and CDR2 is YSLEER in the germline V gene. The CDR3 coding sequence is TGCGCCAGCAGCCAAGGATGGACAGAAACCGAACTTCAGCCCCAGCATTTT. Translated, it gives CASSQGWTETELQPQHF.

To note about this clonotype: A clone one base away is much larger, so this may be a read error. In nucleotides, the CDR3 is TGTGCCAGCAGTTACTCCGTAGGGACTTCACCCCTCCACTTT. Amino acids: CASSYSVGTSPLHF. The chain employs TRBV6-5 and TRBJ1-6; possibly TRBD1 for D (5 bases). The CDR3 totals 14 residues. V shed 0 bases and J shed 9 bases, with 9 bases lying between them. Germline lookup yields CDR1 MNHEY and CDR2 SVGAGI.

This clonotype showed up many times. The V call is TRBV6-5, the J call TRBJ2-3; D unresolved. CDR3 length: 12 amino acids. V was clipped by 2 bases and J by 5 bases, with 5 bases between them. Germline values: CDR1 MNHEY, CDR2 SVGAGI. The CDR3 is CASSYLGDTQYF. The CDR3, as DNA: TGTGCCAGCAGTTACCTGGGAGATACGCAGTATTTT.

V gene TRBV7-9 combines with J gene TRBJ2-5, with D possibly TRBD1 on 5 matching bases. The CDR3 is made up of 15 amino acids. With 5 bases removed from V and 1 base from J, the gap between germline ends came to 14 bases. Germline-derived CDR1 and CDR2 are SEHNR and FQNEAQ (reference sequence). CDR3 residues: CASSVSQGLQETQYF. CDR3 in DNA: TGTGCCAGCAGCGTCTCCCAGGGCCTCCAAGAGACCCAGTACTTC.

V gene TRBV20-1 combines with J gene TRBJ1-1; TRBD1 agrees at 7 bases. The V and J ends lost 0 bases and 1 base, in that order; junction bases with no gene match: 8. Germline CDR1 is DFQATT and CDR2 is SNEGSKA (reference sequence). CDR3 length equals 16 residues. This CDR3 reads CSARDPTGATNTEAFF. DNA of the CDR3: TGCAGTGCTAGAGACCCAACAGGGGCTACGAACACTGAAGCTTTCTTT.

This clonotype was observed at least ten times. The chain recombines TRBV20-1 with TRBJ2-3; either TRBD1 or TRBD2 may supply D (5 bases each). Trimming shortened V by 1 base and J by 7 bases, and 24 bases separated the two germline ends. This CDR3 spans 17 amino acids. The germline gives CDR1 DFQATT, CDR2 SNEGSKA (reference sequence). CDR3 region: CSARGTRSGYVGYTQYF. CDR3 bases: TGCAGTGCTAGAGGGACAAGAAGCGGATATGTGGGTTATACGCAGTATTTT.

The rearrangement joins TRBV12-3 or TRBV12-4 to TRBJ2-5, with 15 bases lining up with TRBD2. The CDR3 spans 16 residues. Trimming cost V 7 bases and J 4 bases; bases outside gene matches: 7. CDR3 coding DNA: TGTGCCAGCACTCGGGGACTAGCGGGGGGAATAGAGACCCAGTACTTC. Residues: CASTRGLAGGIETQYF.

In this sample, this clonotype turned up many times. The rearrangement links TRBV7-2 to TRBJ1-1; D remains ambiguous. Trimming cost V 2 bases and J 0 bases, with 10 bases left between them. Per the germline V gene, CDR1 is SGHTA and CDR2 is FQGNSA. The CDR3 is 15 amino acids. In nucleotides, the CDR3 is TGTGCCAGCAGCTTAAAAGGCAGCATGAACACTGAAGCTTTCTTT. This gives the protein CASSLKGSMNTEAFF.

This clonotype occurred many times. The chain links TRBV3-1 to TRBJ2-1; D is unresolved. Looked up from germline, CDR1 is LGHDT and CDR2 is YNNKEL (reference sequence). The CDR3 contains 12 residues. V was cut by 2 bases and J by 7 bases, with 6 bases left in between. As DNA, the CDR3 is TGTGCCAGCAGCCAAACACCTAATGAGCAGTTCTTC. This encodes CASSQTPNEQFF.

This clonotype came up many times. J is TRBJ2-5 and V is TRBV12-3 or TRBV12-4, with a tentative D call TRBD2 (6 bases). The CDR3 has 13 residues. Trimming left V 4 bases short and J 9 bases short, with 15 bases between. CDR3 sequence (DNA): TGTGCCAGCAGTTCGGCGGGACCTAGGGCCCAGTACTTC. As protein: CASSSAGPRAQYF.

This clonotype has at least ten counts. The chain couples TRBV7-9 to TRBJ1-2; D call uncertain. Trimming removed 5 bases at V and 5 bases at J, with 15 bases between. CDR1 SEHNR and CDR2 FQNEAQ come from the germline V gene (reference sequence). This CDR3 contains 14 residues. This chain's CDR3 is CASSHTLLQYGYTF. The CDR3 region has the DNA TGTGCCAGCAGCCACACCCTCCTGCAGTATGGCTACACCTTC.

Many counts were recorded for this clonotype. The chain joins TRBV5-6 to TRBJ1-2; TRBD1 aligns across 9 bases. With V trimmed by 4 bases and J by 7 bases, 8 bases remained unmatched. CDR1 is SGHDT, CDR2 YYEEEE, per germline. The CDR3 is 14 residues long. CDR3 nucleotide sequence: TGTGCCAGCAGCCCCCGGGACAGGGAGGTTGGCTACACCTTC. Its protein product is CASSPRDREVGYTF.

This clonotype was picked up many times. This chain joins TRBV29-1 and TRBJ2-5, with TRBD1 matching over 10 bases. The CDR3 is 12 amino acids. Germline assignment: CDR1 SQVTM and CDR2 ANQGSEA. The J segment lost 4 bases and the V segment lost 7 bases, leaving 3 bases of the junction unmatched. The CDR3 DNA is TGCAGCGCCCGACAGGGGGCAGAGACCCAGTACTTC. Amino acids: CSARQGAETQYF.

This clonotype has just a few counts. The V and J genes are TRBV5-1 and TRBJ2-7, with a tentative D call TRBD1 (5 bases). CDR1 is SGHRS and CDR2 is YFSETQ in the germline V gene. The CDR3 has 13 amino acids. Trimming took 4 bases from V and 2 from J, leaving 10 bases between them. This CDR3 reads CASSIQGPYEQYF. CDR3 nucleotides: TGCGCCAGCAGCATTCAGGGCCCCTACGAGCAGTACTTC.

This clonotype appeared many times. The chain combines TRBV9 with TRBJ1-5; D unclear. Germline CDR1 is SGDLS and CDR2 is YYNGEE. The V end lost 3 bases, the J end lost 3 bases, and 10 bases lay between the germline ends. This CDR3 is 14 amino acids long. The CDR3 is CASSGGSHNQPQHF. The CDR3 region has the DNA TGTGCCAGCAGCGGAGGGTCCCACAATCAGCCCCAGCATTTT.

This clonotype was found a few times. The chain is built from TRBV5-1 and TRBJ2-3, with D unclear. The CDR3 totals 13 residues. V was trimmed by 5 bases and J by 2 bases, leaving 9 bases between them. The V gene's germline CDR1 is SGHRS and CDR2 YFSETQ. CDR3 coding DNA: TGCGCCAGCAGTCCCAGGAACACAGATACGCAGTATTTT. Translating it yields CASSPRNTDTQYF.

In its sample, this clonotype was seen many times. The chain is built from TRBV2 and TRBJ2-3; D uncertain. The CDR3 length is 14 residues. V was trimmed by 4 bases and J by 1 base, leaving 9 bases between them. Germline CDR1 SNHLY, CDR2 FYNNEI. CDR3 nucleotide sequence: TGTGCCAGCAGTGGGAGCTTCGGCACAGATACGCAGTATTTT. It yields the protein CASSGSFGTDTQYF.

This clonotype appeared many times. The V gene is TRBV29-1, the J gene TRBJ2-7, with TRBD1 matching 7 bases. This CDR3 spans 11 amino acids. V dropped 5 bases and J dropped 6; count of bases not matched to a gene: 4. Germline V gene sequence: CDR1 SQVTM, CDR2 ANQGSEA. CDR3 sequence reads: CSVRQGAEQYF. The CDR3 DNA follows: TGCAGCGTTAGACAGGGTGCCGAGCAGTACTTC.

Comments on this clonotype: A much larger clone differs from this one at a single base, so this may be a read error. The chain joins TRBV28 to TRBJ2-7, with 7 bases that match TRBD1. This CDR3 region has 13 residues. Germline values: CDR1 MDHEN, CDR2 SYDVKM. CDR3 sequence: CVSQGTASYEQYF. DNA of the CDR3: TGTGTCAGCCAAGGGACAGCCTCCTACGAGCAGTACTTC.

This clonotype has a count of ten or more. V gene TRBV2 combines with J gene TRBJ2-3, with 7 nucleotides matching TRBD2. The J segment lost 2 bases and the V segment lost 4 bases, leaving 12 bases of the junction unmatched. Germline CDR1 SNHLY, CDR2 FYNNEI. This CDR3 is 17 amino acids long. CDR3 loop: CASSARLSGDFTDTQYF. In nucleotides, the CDR3 is TGTGCCAGCAGTGCCCGACTGAGCGGGGACTTCACAGATACGCAGTATTTT.